These 13 T cell receptor beta chains were all obtained from the same sample, sequenced in a study of OX40 agonist ivuxolimab in advanced cancers. Only in-frame clones appear in the TCRdb table, and some are missing; sequencing was by immunoSEQ multiplex PCR. The sample includes some 98,000 clones, about four fifths seen only once; the top ten take more than 1.2%. Here the sequenced sample was CD4+ or CD8+ T cells sorted from blood, taken in a trial of the OX40 agonist ivuxolimab. All receptors come from an adult with an advanced solid tumor such as melanoma, head and neck, liver or kidney cancer.

This chain joins TRBV5-1 and TRBJ2-3; 9 bases are a match to TRBD1. This CDR3 is built from 14 residues. The V and J ends lost 3 bases and 5 bases, in that order; junction bases with no gene match: 4. CDR1 SGHRS and CDR2 YFSETQ come from the germline V gene. CDR3 bases: TGCGCCAGCAGCTCAACAGGGGGCGAAGATACGCAGTATTTT. Encoded protein: CASSSTGGEDTQYF.

This chain's CDR3 is CASSQPGRASGRNNEQFF. The CDR3 DNA sequence: TGCGCCAGCAGCCAACCCGGGAGGGCTAGCGGGAGAAACAATGAGCAGTTCTTC. The chain combines TRBV4-3 with TRBJ2-1, with 10 bases lining up with TRBD2. The CDR3 runs to 18 residues. V lost 2 bases to trimming and J lost 5 bases; unmatched junction nucleotides: 12. The germline CDR1 and CDR2 sequences are LGHNA and YSLEER.

V gene TRBV19 combines with J gene TRBJ2-7; no reliable D call. The CDR3 totals 14 residues. The V end lost 3 bases, the J end lost 6 bases, and 15 bases lay between the germline ends. Germline V CDR1 and CDR2: LNHDA, SQIVND (reference sequence). CDR3 sequence (DNA): TGTGCCAGTAGTATTGCCGGGTCCGCTTCCGAGCAGTACTTC. Protein product: CASSIAGSASEQYF.

Only one count was recorded for this clone. This chain connects TRBV7-9 to TRBJ1-4; 9 positions agree with TRBD1. The ends lost 10 bases at V and 8 bases at J; junction bases unmatched: 11. The CDR3 loop spans 14 amino acids. The germline V gene has CDR1 SEHNR and CDR2 FQNEAQ (reference sequence). CDR3: CATNTGGVREKLFF. The CDR3 DNA is TGTGCCACCAATACAGGGGGCGTTCGGGAAAAACTGTTTTTT.

The genes are TRBV11-2 and TRBJ2-1; 9 nucleotides line up with TRBD2. In germline, CDR1 is SGHAT, CDR2 FQNNGV. The CDR3 loop spans 14 amino acids. The V gene end was trimmed by 2 bases and the J gene end by 10 bases; junction bases not matched to a gene: 6. The DNA of the CDR3 is TGTGCCAGCAGCTTAAAACTAGCGGGTGGGGAGCAGTTCTTC. It encodes CASSLKLAGGEQFF.

The chain uses TRBV28 and TRBJ2-1; maybe TRBD2 (5 bases). Germline CDR1 reads MDHEN; CDR2 reads SYDVKM. The length of the CDR3 is 15 residues. V was trimmed by 6 bases and J by 3 bases, leaving 15 bases between them. The CDR3, as DNA: TGTGCCAGCAGGCCTAGCACATCTGGCTACAATGAGCAGTTCTTC. This sequence encodes CASRPSTSGYNEQFF.

The chain recombines TRBV7-3 with TRBJ2-5; D is possibly TRBD1 (6 bases). V was trimmed by 5 bases and J by 3 bases, leaving 10 bases between them. CDR1 and CDR2 from the germline V gene are SGHTA and FQGTGA. This CDR3 has 13 residues. The CDR3 DNA sequence: TGTGCCAGCAGCCCTAAGGGGGAAGAGACCCAGTACTTC. It is translated as CASSPKGEETQYF. Together with reference TRBV7-3 and TRBJ2-5, the CDR3 gives the full variable domain: GAGVSQTPSNKVTEKGKYVELRCDPISGHTALYWYRQSLGQGPEFLIYFQGTGAADDSGLPNDRFFAVRPEGSVSTLKIQRTERGDSAVYLCASSPKGEETQYFGPGTRLLVL.

This CDR3 is CASRDRGNQPQHF. The CDR3 region has the DNA TGCGCCAGCAGAGATAGGGGGAATCAGCCCCAGCATTTT. This chain links TRBV5-1 with TRBJ1-5; D perhaps matches TRBD1 (6 bases). The CDR3 extends over 13 amino acids. Germline V gene data show CDR1 as SGHRS and CDR2 as YFSETQ. V was shortened by 5 bases and J by 4 bases, with 10 bases between the two germline ends.

This clone was found a few times. The chain recombines TRBV5-1 with TRBJ2-2, with 9 positions matching TRBD2. Germline loops: CDR1 SGHRS, CDR2 YFSETQ. The V gene end was trimmed by 5 bases and the J gene end by 1 base; junction bases not matched to a gene: 6. This CDR3 has 16 residues. CDR3 nucleotide sequence: TGCGCCAGCAGTGCGGCGGGGGGGATGAACACCGGGGAGCTGTTTTTT. Translated: CASSAAGGMNTGELFF.

The rearrangement uses TRBV6-5 and TRBJ2-1; 10 bases align to TRBD2. The CDR3 has 15 amino acids. CDR1 is MNHEY, CDR2 SVGAGI, per germline. V lost 5 bases to trimming and J lost 8 bases; unmatched junction nucleotides: 9. Here the CDR3 DNA reads TGTGCCAGCAGTGCTTTTAGCGGGAGGACCTATGAGCAGTTCTTC. As protein: CASSAFSGRTYEQFF.

This sequence joins TRBV29-1 and TRBJ2-4; 7 bases line up with TRBD1. V lost 6 bases, J lost 9 bases, and 11 bases stayed unmatched. The CDR3 runs to 13 residues. Germline V gene data show CDR1 as SQVTM and CDR2 as ANQGSEA. CDR3 residues: CSVVTGSNRIQYF. The CDR3 DNA sequence: TGCAGCGTAGTGACAGGGTCGAATCGCATTCAGTACTTC.

This chain links TRBV10-3 with TRBJ1-5, with 10 bases identical to TRBD1. V shed 2 bases and J 6 bases; nucleotides not matched to a gene: 7. The germline V gene encodes CDR1 ENHRY and CDR2 SYGVKD. The CDR3 is 16 residues long. CDR3 protein: CAISEGQGGAGQPQHF. For the CDR3, the DNA is TGTGCCATCAGTGAGGGACAGGGGGGTGCCGGTCAGCCCCAGCATTTT.

By frequency in the sample, this clone is medium-sized. The chain recombines TRBV7-9 with TRBJ1-2; no reliable D call. V was cut by 5 bases and J by 4 bases, with 17 bases left in between. Germline loops: CDR1 SEHNR, CDR2 FQNEAQ (reference sequence). CDR3 size: 15 residues. The CDR3 protein is CASSLGAAGTYGYTF. CDR3 DNA sequence: TGTGCCAGCAGCCTAGGAGCGGCGGGTACCTATGGCTACACCTTC.